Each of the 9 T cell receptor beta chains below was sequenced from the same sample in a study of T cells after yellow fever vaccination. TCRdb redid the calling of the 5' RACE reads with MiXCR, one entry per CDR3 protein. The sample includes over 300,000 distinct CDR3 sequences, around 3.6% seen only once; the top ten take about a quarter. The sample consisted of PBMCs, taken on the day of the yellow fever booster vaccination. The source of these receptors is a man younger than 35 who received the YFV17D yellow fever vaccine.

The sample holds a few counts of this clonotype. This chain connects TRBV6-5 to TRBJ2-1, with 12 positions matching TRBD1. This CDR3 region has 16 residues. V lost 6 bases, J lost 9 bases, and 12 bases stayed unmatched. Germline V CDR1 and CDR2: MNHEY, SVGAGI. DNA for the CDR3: TGTGCCAGCAGGACCGGGACAGGGGGCTCTAGAGGTGAGCAGTTCTTC. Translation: CASRTGTGGSRGEQFF.

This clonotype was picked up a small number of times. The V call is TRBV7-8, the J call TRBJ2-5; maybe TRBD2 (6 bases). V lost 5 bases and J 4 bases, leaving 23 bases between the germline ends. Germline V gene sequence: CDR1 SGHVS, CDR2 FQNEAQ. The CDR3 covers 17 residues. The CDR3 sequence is CASSRPPWTGVGETQYF. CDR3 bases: TGTGCCAGCAGCCGCCCCCCGTGGACGGGGGTGGGAGAGACCCAGTACTTC.

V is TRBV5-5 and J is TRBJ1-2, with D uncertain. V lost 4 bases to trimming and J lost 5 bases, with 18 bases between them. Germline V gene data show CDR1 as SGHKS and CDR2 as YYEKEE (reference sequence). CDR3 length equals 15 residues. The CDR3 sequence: CASSPDPFGGYGYTF. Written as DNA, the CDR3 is TGTGCCAGCAGCCCAGATCCCTTCGGAGGTTATGGCTACACCTTC. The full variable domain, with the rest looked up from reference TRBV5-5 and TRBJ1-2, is DAGVTQSPTHLIKTRGQQVTLRCSPISGHKSVSWYQQVLGQGPQFIFQYYEKEERGRGNFPDRFSARQFPNYSSELNVNALLLGDSALYLCASSPDPFGGYGYTFGSGTRLTVV.

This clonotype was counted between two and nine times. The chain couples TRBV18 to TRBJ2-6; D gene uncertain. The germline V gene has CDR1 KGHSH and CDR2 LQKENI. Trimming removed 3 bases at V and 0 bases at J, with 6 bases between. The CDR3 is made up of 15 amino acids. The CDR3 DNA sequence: TGTGCCAGCTCACCCCCCAACTCTGGGGCCAACGTCCTGACTTTC. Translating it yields CASSPPNSGANVLTF.

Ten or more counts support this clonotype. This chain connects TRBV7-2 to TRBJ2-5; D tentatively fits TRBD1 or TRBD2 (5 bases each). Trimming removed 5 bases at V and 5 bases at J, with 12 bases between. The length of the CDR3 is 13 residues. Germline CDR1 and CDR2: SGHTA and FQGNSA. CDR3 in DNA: TGTGCCAGCAGCCGGGACCCCGAGGAGACCCAGTACTTC. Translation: CASSRDPEETQYF.

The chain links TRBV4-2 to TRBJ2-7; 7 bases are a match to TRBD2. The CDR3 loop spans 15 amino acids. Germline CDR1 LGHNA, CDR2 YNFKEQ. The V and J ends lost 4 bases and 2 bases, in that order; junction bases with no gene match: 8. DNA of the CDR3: TGTGCCAGCAGCCCAGAGCGGGGCACCACCTACGAGCAGTACTTC. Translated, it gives CASSPERGTTYEQYF.

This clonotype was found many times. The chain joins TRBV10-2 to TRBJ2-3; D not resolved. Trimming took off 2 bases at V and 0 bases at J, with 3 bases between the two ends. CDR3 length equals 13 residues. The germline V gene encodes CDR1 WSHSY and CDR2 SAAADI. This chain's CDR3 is CASSEDSTDTQYF. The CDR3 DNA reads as TGCGCCAGCAGTGAGGATAGCACAGATACGCAGTATTTT.

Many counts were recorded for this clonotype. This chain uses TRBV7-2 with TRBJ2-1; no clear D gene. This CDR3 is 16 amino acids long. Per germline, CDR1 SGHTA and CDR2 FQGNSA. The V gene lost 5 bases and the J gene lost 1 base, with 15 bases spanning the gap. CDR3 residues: CASSQEWGRSYNEQFF. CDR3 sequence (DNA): TGTGCCAGCAGCCAAGAGTGGGGTAGGTCCTACAATGAGCAGTTCTTC.

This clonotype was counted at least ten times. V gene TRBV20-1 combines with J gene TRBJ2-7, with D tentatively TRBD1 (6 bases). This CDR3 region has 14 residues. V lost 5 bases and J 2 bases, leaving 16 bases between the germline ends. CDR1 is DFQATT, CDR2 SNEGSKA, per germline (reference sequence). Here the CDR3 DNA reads TGCAGTGCTCTCGACAGGCCCACGACCTACGAGCAGTACGTC. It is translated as CSALDRPTTYEQYV.